This T cell receptor (beta chain) was identified in a study of T cell clonotyping in hematopoietic cell transplantation. Study information: Cytoreduction preceded collection of pretransplant recipient samples. Overall study findings and caveats: Without cell sorting, CD4 versus CD8 contributions remain unresolved. Broader posttransplant TCR repertoire diversity was predicted by graft donor and pretransplant recipient Inverse Simpson Index values.

As concerns this clone: Antigen: not known.

Here immunoSEQ multiplex PCR was the method, and the copy in TCRdb shows in-frame clones only, minus some. The table lists tens of thousands of clones, about 95% of them singletons. Time point indicated: recipient sample about 28 days before transplant, after cytoreduction. Recipients were bled about 28 days pretransplant and at posttransplant days 30, 100, 180. Losses at the gene ends were 6 bases for V and 3 bases for J; bases not matched to a gene: 8. This CDR3 spans 15 amino acids. Per the germline V gene, CDR1 is SNHLY and CDR2 is FYNNEI. The TCR was taken from a woman between 50 and 59 years old with acute myeloid leukemia. Some clones in this sample may be carry-over from other donors' samples. Sequencing was performed on peripheral blood mononuclear cells, taken before stem cell transplant. This chain connects TRBV2 to TRBJ2-3; 8 bases map to TRBD2. The chain's CDR3 is CASSQAGVGTDTQYF. The CDR3 nucleotides read TGTGCCAGCAGCCAAGCGGGAGTTGGGACAGATACGCAGTATTTT.